The 4 T cell receptor beta chains in this list originate from one sample, sequenced in a study of blood T cell repertoires in COVID-19. Repertoires were generated with immunoSEQ multiplex PCR, while TCRdb's copy carries only in-frame clones and drops some. This repertoire shows around 80,000 clones, roughly 90% found once; its top ten account for just under 0.6%. Material: peripheral blood. The receptors were sampled from a man in his 60s with acute or convalescent COVID-19.

The CDR3, as DNA: TGCGCCAGCAGAACAACCGGGACAGGGGGTACTGAAGCTTTCTTT. Translating it yields CASRTTGTGGTEAFF. The V call is TRBV5-1, the J call TRBJ1-1; TRBD1 matches 11 bases. CDR3 size: 15 residues. V trimming: 5 bases; J trimming: 5 bases; junction bases outside the gene matches: 8. Germline CDR1 is SGHRS and CDR2 is YFSETQ.

The chain links TRBV5-1 to TRBJ1-3; no reliable D call. This CDR3 is built from 13 residues. Trimming cost V 7 bases and J 8 bases, with 16 bases left between them. Germline V lookup: CDR1 SGHRS, CDR2 YFSETQ. CDR3 nucleotides: TGCGCCAGCGGCCTGACTGGTTTCGACACCATATATTTT. The encoded protein is CASGLTGFDTIYF.

This clone was found a few times. The chain is built from TRBV20-1 and TRBJ2-4, with TRBD2 matching over 13 bases. V lost 3 bases, J lost 8 bases, and 10 bases stayed unmatched. This CDR3 is 16 amino acids long. Looked up from germline, CDR1 is DFQATT and CDR2 is SNEGSKA (reference sequence). The CDR3: CSASGGLAGVADIQYF. CDR3 DNA: TGCAGTGCTAGTGGAGGACTAGCGGGAGTAGCGGACATTCAGTACTTC.

This chain links TRBV29-1 with TRBJ2-7; no firm D call. This CDR3 contains 14 residues. Trimming removed 3 bases from V and 1 base from J, with 13 bases in between. CDR1 is SQVTM and CDR2 is ANQGSEA in the germline V gene. The CDR3 protein is CSVESAGVSYEQYF. The DNA for the CDR3 is TGCAGCGTTGAGTCAGCAGGCGTTTCCTACGAGCAGTACTTC.